The 23 T cell receptor beta chains below were found in one sample sequenced in a study of blood T cell repertoires in COVID-19. Profiled with immunoSEQ multiplex PCR; TCRdb holds only in-frame clones, not every one. The sample has 150,000 to 200,000 clones; around 85% are singletons. The sequenced sample consisted of peripheral blood. The receptors here all came from a person aged 70 to 85 with COVID-19, enrolled during active disease.

V is TRBV5-5 and J is TRBJ2-5, with D possibly TRBD2 on 5 matching bases. Looked up from germline, CDR1 is SGHKS and CDR2 is YYEKEE (reference sequence). The V gene lost 2 bases and the J gene lost 5 bases, with 10 bases spanning the gap. The CDR3 extends over 13 amino acids. The CDR3: CASSFEGGETQYF. CDR3 nucleotides: TGTGCCAGCAGCTTTGAGGGTGGGGAGACCCAGTACTTC.

J is TRBJ1-3 and V is TRBV4-2; a weak D match, TRBD1 (6 bases). Looked up from germline, CDR1 is LGHNA and CDR2 is YNFKEQ. The CDR3 spans 17 residues. Trimming took off 0 bases at V and 1 base at J, with 13 bases between the two ends. The CDR3 loop is CASSQDVNRASGNTIYF. CDR3 DNA sequence: TGTGCCAGCAGCCAAGACGTGAACAGGGCTTCTGGAAACACCATATATTTT.

The chain couples TRBV7-8 to TRBJ1-4; D unresolved. The CDR3 extends over 13 amino acids. V was shortened by 8 bases and J by 4 bases, with 11 bases between the two germline ends. The germline CDR1 and CDR2 sequences are SGHVS and FQNEAQ. CDR3 DNA sequence: TGTGCCAGCGGAGGGCTATTTAATGAAAAACTGTTTTTT. Its protein product is CASGGLFNEKLFF.

The J gene is TRBJ2-4, the V gene TRBV9, with TRBD2 as a possible D gene (5 bases). The CDR3 has 13 amino acids. Trimming cost V 0 bases and J 5 bases, with 6 bases left between them. Germline CDR1 reads SGDLS; CDR2 reads YYNGEE. The chain's CDR3 is CASSVGTQNIQYF. The CDR3 bases are TGTGCCAGCAGCGTAGGGACTCAAAACATTCAGTACTTC. Filled out from reference TRBV9 and TRBJ2-4, the complete variable domain reads DSGVTQTPKHLITATGQRVTLRCSPRSGDLSVYWYQQSLDQGLQFLIQYYNGEERAKGNILERFSAQQFPDLHSELNLSSLELGDSALYFCASSVGTQNIQYFGAGTRLSVL.

CDR3 nucleotide sequence: TGTGCCAGCAGCTTAGCTGGGTACGGGGAAAAACTGTTTTTT. Translation gives CASSLAGYGEKLFF. The chain carries TRBV7-9 and TRBJ1-4; no reliable D call. Trimming shortened V by 0 bases and J by 8 bases, and 10 bases separated the two germline ends. This CDR3 comprises 14 residues. Germline V CDR1 and CDR2: SEHNR, FQNEAQ (reference sequence).

The chain carries TRBV6-2 or TRBV6-3 and TRBJ2-4; tentative D call: TRBD2 (5 bases). This CDR3 comprises 13 residues. V was cut by 2 bases and J by 8 bases, with 10 bases left in between. Germline V CDR1 and CDR2: MNHEY, SVGEGT. CDR3 sequence reads: CASSYGGLDIQYF. The DNA for the CDR3 is TGTGCCAGCAGTTACGGCGGGCTCGACATTCAGTACTTC.

The V call is TRBV5-6, the J call TRBJ2-5; tentative D call: TRBD2 (6 bases). The V gene lost 1 base and the J gene lost 2 bases, with 12 bases spanning the gap. The CDR3 contains 15 residues. Germline V gene lookup returns CDR1 SGHDT and CDR2 YYEEEE. CDR3 sequence: CASSLRRVVQETQYF. The CDR3 nucleotides read TGTGCCAGCAGCTTGAGGAGGGTCGTACAAGAGACCCAGTACTTC.

J is TRBJ1-5 and V is TRBV21-1; no DNA check was done on the table's D call, TRBD1. TRBV21-1 is an annotated pseudogene. The length of the CDR3 is 13 residues. The CDR3 here is CASRDRAKEPQHF. The CDR3 DNA reads as TGTGCCAGCCGTGACAGGGCCAAGGAGCCCCAGCATTTT.

The table lists this clone with a count of one. The chain employs TRBV19 and TRBJ2-3; 9 bases are shared with TRBD1. The germline CDR1 and CDR2 sequences are LNHDA and SQIVND (reference sequence). The CDR3 contains 14 residues. V shed 6 bases, J shed 3 bases, and the junction held 4 bases outside the gene matches. CDR3 nucleotide sequence: TGTGCCAGTAGGACAGGGGGAATGACAGATACGCAGTATTTT. Translation gives CASRTGGMTDTQYF.

The rearrangement links TRBV6-5 to TRBJ2-7; D is perhaps TRBD2 (6 bases). V dropped 5 bases and J dropped 0 bases, with 14 bases sitting between them. The CDR3 runs 15 residues. Per germline, CDR1 MNHEY and CDR2 SVGAGI. CDR3 bases: TGTGCCAGCAGTAGGGGACTTCCACCCTCCTACGAGCAGTACTTC. This codes for CASSRGLPPSYEQYF.

V usage is TRBV7-3 and J usage is TRBJ1-4; D not certain. V was clipped by 4 bases and J by 3 bases, with 6 bases between them. This CDR3 region has 13 residues. Germline CDR1 and CDR2: SGHTA and FQGTGA. CDR3 coding DNA: TGTGCCAGCAGCTCCGGGGCTAATGAAAAACTGTTTTTT. This gives the protein CASSSGANEKLFF.

The chain carries TRBV5-1 and TRBJ2-7, with 12 bases aligning to TRBD2. Germline-derived CDR1 and CDR2 are SGHRS and YFSETQ. V was clipped by 3 bases and J by 4 bases; unmatched bases: 5. The CDR3 length is 15 residues. CDR3 in DNA: TGCGCCAGCAGCTACCGGACTAGCGGGGAATACGAGCAGTACTTC. Residues: CASSYRTSGEYEQYF. Drawing the rest from reference TRBV5-1 and TRBJ2-7, the complete variable domain is KAGVTQTPRYLIKTRGQQVTLSCSPISGHRSVSWYQQTPGQGLQFLFEYFSETQRNKGNFPGRFSGRQFSNSRSEMNVSTLELGDSALYLCASSYRTSGEYEQYFGPGTRLTVT.

This chain connects TRBV9 to TRBJ2-1, with D perhaps TRBD2 (5 bases). Germline CDR1 reads SGDLS; CDR2 reads YYNGEE. CDR3 size: 16 residues. V was cut by 3 bases and J by 0 bases, with 13 bases left in between. CDR3 amino acids: CASSARGRTSYNEQFF. The CDR3 region has the DNA TGTGCCAGCAGCGCCAGAGGGCGGACCTCCTACAATGAGCAGTTCTTC.

V is TRBV12-3 or TRBV12-4 and J is TRBJ1-2; TRBD1 might be the D (5 bases). The CDR3 runs 13 residues. Trimming shortened V by 5 bases and J by 6 bases, and 13 bases separated the two germline ends. CDR3 region: CASSELRQNGYTF. CDR3 coding DNA: TGTGCCAGCAGTGAATTACGACAGAATGGCTACACCTTC.

The table lists this clone with a few counts. The chain carries TRBV13 and TRBJ1-4; TRBD1 matches at 7 bases. There are 19 residues in the CDR3. CDR1 and CDR2 from the germline V gene are PRHDT and FYEKMQ (reference sequence). V shed 5 bases, J shed 0 bases, and the junction held 15 bases outside the gene matches. DNA for the CDR3: TGTGCCAGCAGCAGATCCGGGACAGCTACTTGGGCAACTAATGAAAAACTGTTTTTT. Its translation: CASSRSGTATWATNEKLFF.

The CDR3 loop is CASSLVPLLMTSGSMGEQFF. The CDR3, as DNA: TGTGCCAGCAGCTTAGTACCTCTTCTAATGACTAGCGGGAGCATGGGGGAGCAGTTCTTC. This chain joins TRBV7-8 and TRBJ2-1; 12 bases align to TRBD2. Germline V gives CDR1 SGHVS, CDR2 FQNEAQ. CDR3 size: 20 residues. The ends lost 1 base at V and 10 bases at J; junction bases unmatched: 20.

The V call is TRBV12-3 or TRBV12-4, the J call TRBJ1-1; TRBD1 matches 11 bases. The CDR3 spans 13 residues. J was trimmed by 6 bases and V by 6 bases; bases with no gene match: 3. The CDR3 sequence: CASSRGQGAEAFF. The CDR3 DNA reads TGTGCCAGCAGCCGGGGACAGGGGGCTGAAGCTTTCTTT.

The rearrangement joins TRBV7-9 to TRBJ1-5; the match to TRBD1 covers 11 bases. The CDR3 has 18 amino acids. The germline gives CDR1 SEHNR, CDR2 FQNEAQ (reference sequence). The junction had 7 bases not matched to a gene; V was cut back by 3 bases and J by 0 bases. CDR3 loop: CASSLGQGGLYSNQPQHF. CDR3 nucleotides: TGTGCCAGCAGCTTGGGACAGGGGGGCCTTTATAGCAATCAGCCCCAGCATTTT.

This chain uses TRBV29-1 with TRBJ2-7; 8 positions agree with TRBD1. V dropped 7 bases and J dropped 2; count of bases not matched to a gene: 1. CDR1 SQVTM and CDR2 ANQGSEA come from the germline V gene. This CDR3 comprises 11 residues. CDR3 region: CSGGQAYEQYF. For the CDR3, the DNA is TGCAGCGGGGGACAGGCCTACGAGCAGTACTTC.

This chain joins TRBV5-1 and TRBJ2-1; the match to TRBD1 covers 7 bases. From germline, CDR1 is SGHRS and CDR2 YFSETQ. This CDR3 is 15 amino acids long. The J segment lost 5 bases and the V segment lost 0 bases, leaving 5 bases of the junction unmatched. The CDR3 DNA reads as TGCGCCAGCAGCTTGGCCCTGGGACAGCACAATGAGCAGTTCTTC. Translating it yields CASSLALGQHNEQFF.

The chain combines TRBV6-6 with TRBJ2-7; TRBD1 matches 7 bases. V shed 6 bases, J shed 5 bases, and the junction held 7 bases outside the gene matches. This CDR3 contains 13 residues. The germline V gene has CDR1 MNHNY and CDR2 SVGAGI (reference sequence). CDR3 in DNA: TGTGCCAGCAGGATAGACAGGGAAAACGAGCAGTACTTC. Its translation: CASRIDRENEQYF.

The rearrangement joins TRBV6-5 to TRBJ1-2, with 7 bases fitting TRBD1. The CDR3 extends over 14 amino acids. Germline trimming cut 4 bases from V and 2 bases from J; bases unmatched to any gene: 4. Germline V gene sequence: CDR1 MNHEY, CDR2 SVGAGI. The DNA of the CDR3 is TGTGCCAGCAGTTCTGGGGGACAGAACTATGGCTACACCTTC. The encoded protein is CASSSGGQNYGYTF.

The J gene is TRBJ2-5, the V gene TRBV15; no clear D. V lost 0 bases to trimming and J lost 3 bases, with 11 bases between them. Germline values: CDR1 LNHNV, CDR2 YYDKDF (reference sequence). The CDR3 is 15 amino acids. In DNA, the CDR3 is TGTGCCACCAGCAGAGATTTATCCAGCGAAGAGACCCAGTACTTC. This translates into CATSRDLSSEETQYF.